A selection of T cell receptor beta chains follows, all from one sample in a study of blood T cell repertoires in COVID-19. TCRdb's copy holds only in-frame clones and misses some; the assay was immunoSEQ multiplex PCR. Of more than 200,000 clones listed, about nine tenths were seen once; the top ten hold over 4.5%. Sequenced material: peripheral blood. Receptors were obtained from a man older than 75 with acute or convalescent COVID-19. CDR3s include the opening cysteine and the closing phenylalanine or tryptophan. Each record gives: clone size, V gene, D gene, J gene, CDR3 protein. D genes are given only for firm matches. Clone size is given for some rows only: seen once, a few or many times, or a class if the clone is expanded.

size: once
V: TRBV30
D: TRBD1
J: TRBJ2-7
CDR3: CAWWKVGQGTYEQYF

size: .
V: TRBV5-1
D: TRBD1
J: TRBJ1-1
CDR3: CASSLGTGAKNTEAFF

size: .
V: TRBV5-4
D: TRBD2
J: TRBJ2-7
CDR3: CASSSPGLAEYEQYF

size: .
V: TRBV7-9
D: TRBD1
J: TRBJ1-4
CDR3: CASSLGQGFEKLFF

size: .
V: TRBV6-5
D: TRBD1
J: TRBJ2-7
CDR3: CASIMEGQGSYEQYF

size: few
V: TRBV15
D: TRBD1
J: TRBJ1-5
CDR3: CATLDRDGILGNQPQHF

size: .
V: TRBV2
D: .
J: TRBJ1-3
CDR3: CASRSSRTLLSGNTIYF

size: many
V: TRBV6-2/TRBV6-3
D: TRBD1
J: TRBJ1-1
CDR3: CASSQGVNTEAFF

size: .
V: TRBV4-3
D: TRBD2
J: TRBJ2-3
CDR3: CASSLSLAGGNTDTQYF

size: .
V: TRBV3-1/TRBV3-2
D: TRBD2
J: TRBJ2-2
CDR3: CASSQVPSGRRTTGELFF

size: .
V: TRBV28
D: .
J: TRBJ2-7
CDR3: CASRRQGGRSYEQYF

size: .
V: TRBV28
D: TRBD2
J: TRBJ2-1
CDR3: CASKRGLEAYNEQFF

size: .
V: TRBV30
D: .
J: TRBJ1-4
CDR3: CAWSTTGGREKLFF

size: .
V: TRBV19
D: .
J: TRBJ1-2
CDR3: CASSTSGAMRGYTF

size: many
V: TRBV10-3
D: .
J: TRBJ2-3
CDR3: CATRAGSTDTQYF